This T cell receptor beta chain was identified during a study of regulatory T cells in long-lasting Graves disease. Sequencing libraries for TCR beta were prepared with iRepertoire HTBI primers and Arm-PCR of CDR3 regions. Each CDR3 protein gets one entry after TCRdb re-called the multiplex PCR reads with MiXCR. The data hold roughly 410,000 distinct CDR3 sequences, with around 16% observed a single time. The time point denotes: newly diagnosed GD, antithyroid drugs for less than 3 months. PBMC-extracted RNA yielded the TCR library. This clonotype was seen at least ten times. This CDR3 has 15 residues. The V segment lost 3 bases and the J segment 2 bases; nucleotides outside the gene matches: 3. Per the germline V gene, CDR1 is DFQATT and CDR2 is SNEGSKA (reference sequence). This same sample was also taken into another study, of T cells in Graves' hyperthyroidism and ophthalmopathy.

The chain links TRBV20-1 to TRBJ2-1; TRBD2 matches 11 bases. The sample in question was peripheral blood mononuclear cells (PBMCs), obtained at new diagnosis, from a patient treated with antithyroid drugs. The TCR was taken from a woman aged 35 to 49 with Graves disease. CDR3 bases: TGCAGTGCTAGGGGTAGCGGGAGGGCCTACAATGAGCAGTTCTTC. It is translated as CSARGSGRAYNEQFF.